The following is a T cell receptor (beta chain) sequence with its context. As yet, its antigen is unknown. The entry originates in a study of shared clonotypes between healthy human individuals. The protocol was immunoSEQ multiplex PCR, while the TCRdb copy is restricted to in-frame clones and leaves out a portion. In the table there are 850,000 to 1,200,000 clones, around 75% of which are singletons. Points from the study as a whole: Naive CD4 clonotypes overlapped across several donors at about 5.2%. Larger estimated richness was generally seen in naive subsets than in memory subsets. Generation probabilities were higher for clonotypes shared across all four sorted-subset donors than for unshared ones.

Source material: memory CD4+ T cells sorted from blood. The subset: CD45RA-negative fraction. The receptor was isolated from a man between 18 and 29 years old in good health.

The CDR3 bases are TGTGCCAGCAGTGCTACAGGGCGAGGGAGGTCATCAGAGACCCAGTACTTC. This codes for CASSATGRGRSSETQYF. This chain connects TRBV2 to TRBJ2-5, with D perhaps being TRBD1 or TRBD2 (6 bases each). The V end lost 4 bases, the J end lost 4 bases, and 22 bases lay between the germline ends. CDR1 and CDR2 from the germline V gene are SNHLY and FYNNEI. CDR3 size: 17 residues. Combining the CDR3 with reference TRBV2 and TRBJ2-5 gives the whole variable domain EPEVTQTPSHQVTQMGQEVILRCVPISNHLYFYWYRQILGQKVEFLVSFYNNEISEKSEIFDDQFSVERPDGSNFTLKIRSTKLEDSAMYFCASSATGRGRSSETQYFGPGTRLLVL.